A selection of T cell receptor beta chains follows, all from one sample in a study of control samples from healthy donors and cancer patients. Produced via immunoSEQ multiplex PCR; TCRdb's table is partial and in-frame only. This table holds 80,000 to 100,000 clones, about 91% found once. Source material: blood. These receptors originate from a man aged 25 to 40 in good health. Each CDR3 is given with its conserved first and last residue. D genes are given only for firm matches. Expanded clones get a size class; other rows say once, few or many, or leave the size out.

D gene,clone size,J gene,V gene,CDR3 DNA,CDR3 protein
TRBD1,few,TRBJ1-2,TRBV7-2,TGTGCCAGCAGCTTATTACAGGGGAAGGCCGGCTACACCTTC,CASSLLQGKAGYTF
TRBD1,-,TRBJ1-5,TRBV29-1,TGCAGCGTCGTCGTCGGGACAGGAGGCAATCCCCAGCATTTT,CSVVVGTGGNPQHF
TRBD2,-,TRBJ2-7,TRBV3-1/TRBV3-2,TGTGCCAGCAGTCGACTAGCGGGAGTCACCTACGAGCAGTACTTC,CASSRLAGVTYEQYF
-,-,TRBJ2-7,TRBV3-1/TRBV3-2,TGTGCCAGCAGCTCTGCCCCAAGCCCCGAGCAGTACTTC,CASSSAPSPEQYF
TRBD1,-,TRBJ2-5,TRBV28,TGTGCCAGCAAACCAACGGGACAGGGTTGGGAGACCCAGTACTTC,CASKPTGQGWETQYF
-,-,TRBJ2-2,TRBV3-1/TRBV3-2,TGTGCCAGCCATTCTAGCGAGAACACCGGGGAGCTGTTTTTT,CASHSSENTGELFF
TRBD2,once,TRBJ2-7,TRBV5-1,TGCGCCAGCAGCTTGACTAGCGGGGGGCGGGGCGAGCAGTACTTC,CASSLTSGGRGEQYF
-,few,TRBJ1-5,TRBV6-6,TGTGCCAGCAGTTTGACGCCCGCCGGCAATCAGCCCCAGCATTTT,CASSLTPAGNQPQHF
-,-,TRBJ1-4,TRBV2,TGTGCCAGCAGTGACCGCAAGCTCCCTAATGAAAAACTGTTTTTT,CASSDRKLPNEKLFF
-,-,TRBJ1-3,TRBV12-3/TRBV12-4,TGTGCCAGCAGGGACCAAACTGGAAACACCATATATTTT,CASRDQTGNTIYF
-,-,TRBJ1-2,TRBV19,TGTGCCAGTAGTATAGGGGACCGCCAACCAGCTAACTATGGCTACACCTTC,CASSIGDRQPANYGYTF
TRBD1,-,TRBJ2-3,TRBV12-3/TRBV12-4,TGTGCCAGCAGTCCAACAGGGGAAGATACGCAGTATTTT,CASSPTGEDTQYF
-,-,TRBJ2-1,TRBV5-1,TGCGCCAGCAGCCAACTAGAAAGCTCCTACAATGAGCAGTTCTTC,CASSQLESSYNEQFF
-,-,TRBJ2-2,TRBV5-1,TGCGCCAGCAGCGTAGACCCCACCGGGGAGCTGTTTTTT,CASSVDPTGELFF
TRBD1,-,TRBJ1-1,TRBV5-4,TGTGCCAGCAGACCATATGACAGGGAAGTGACTGAAGCTTTCTTT,CASRPYDREVTEAFF
-,-,TRBJ1-1,TRBV7-2,TGTGCCAGCAGCTTAATGGGTCTTTTGAACACTGAAGCTTTCTTT,CASSLMGLLNTEAFF
TRBD1,-,TRBJ2-3,TRBV24-1,TGTGCCACCAGTGAGGGACAGAGCACAGATACGCAGTATTTT,CATSEGQSTDTQYF
-,-,TRBJ2-3,TRBV24-1,TGTGCCACCAGTGATGTGACGCCCCACACAGATACGCAGTATTTT,CATSDVTPHTDTQYF
-,-,TRBJ2-6,TRBV6-5,TGTGCCAGCACCCGAAACGGGGCTGGGGCCAACGTCCTGACTTTC,CASTRNGAGANVLTF
-,-,TRBJ1-5,TRBV29-1,TGCAGCGTGGATCCAGGGACGGGTCAGCCCCAGCATTTT,CSVDPGTGQPQHF
-,-,TRBJ2-2,TRBV19,TGTGCCACGCAGGGGTTCGGGGAGCTGTTTTTT,CATQGFGELFF
-,-,TRBJ2-7,TRBV2,TGTGCCAGCAGTGAATCCCTCGATGAGGTTGGGCAGTACTTC,CASSESLDEVGQYF
-,-,TRBJ2-1,TRBV5-5,TGTGCCAGCAGCTTAAATCGCAATGAGCAGTTCTTC,CASSLNRNEQFF
-,-,TRBJ2-2,TRBV25-1,TGTGCCAGCAGTGAAGAACAGGGGAACACCGGGGAGCTGTTTTTT,CASSEEQGNTGELFF
-,-,TRBJ2-7,TRBV19,TGTGCCAGTAGTAAGGGGCGGGGCTCCTACGAGCAGTACTTC,CASSKGRGSYEQYF
TRBD2,-,TRBJ2-5,TRBV10-3,TGTGCCATCAGTGAGTCGAACGGCGGCTGGCGGGAGAAGATAGGAGAGACCCAGTACTTC,CAISESNGGWREKIGETQYF
TRBD1,-,TRBJ1-2,TRBV28,TGTGCCAGCAAGACAGGGTTGGGCGGCTACACCTTC,CASKTGLGGYTF